This T cell receptor (beta chain) was recovered during a study of blood T cell repertoires in COVID-19 (TCRdb year 2020). For the wider study: Collaborator samples came from the United States, Italy and Spain and covered acute and convalescent phases of COVID-19. The prospective study material was composed of cDNA or gDNA derived from T cells, B-cell-depleted T cells, or PBMCs. The dataset comprised deeply sampled blood TCRbeta repertoires from subjects exposed to, actively infected with, or recovered from COVID-19. The repertoires were released in a freely available public database meant as a resource for research on the immune response to SARS-CoV-2. Samples came from the ongoing ImmuneRACE study (first 160 participants) plus 1,254 subjects from 6 global collaborators. Nearly every sample came with metadata listing a de-identified subject ID, COVID-19 status, age in years and sex. Where HLA class I and class II types were available, the types were taken from metadata supplied by the sample provider, not from assay-based typing.

The CDR3 runs 15 amino acids, cysteine and phenylalanine included. Only the CDR3 portion is preserved as DNA: 45 bases, with reading frame beginning at the first base. After removal of 7 bases from V and 2 bases from J, the junction retains 9 bases not matched to a gene. Whole blood was collected in K2EDTA tubes by collaborating institutions according to the institutions' own protocols. For TCRbeta analysis, collaborator samples were shipped as frozen whole blood, as isolated PBMCs, or as DNA extracted from either sample type. A remark on this clone: The clone's antigen remains unknown. No much larger clonotype is one base removed from it; base qualities were not supplied.

TCRbeta CDR3 regions were amplified from genomic DNA using the immunoSEQ Assay, a bias-controlled multiplex PCR. In the original analysis: The number of nucleated cells in each sample was estimated by amplification of reference gene primers within the assay. Sequence reads were collapsed and filtered to measure the absolute abundance of every unique TCRbeta CDR3 rearrangement. For each sample, productive Simpson clonality was calculated as the square root of Simpson's diversity index across productive rearrangements. As stored in TCRdb, this immuneACCESS dataset retains in-frame rearrangements with V and J assigned. A fraction of the clones does not appear; measured against another copy, unresolved V genes explain less than half of the discrepancy, and the remainder lacks a known reason. For V, J and clone size, that table is used; D and trimming come from the DNA. The sample records about 170,000 clones, roughly 80% of which are singletons. The ten largest clones represent under 3% of the sample.

General findings and caveats noted by the study authors: How much clinical and demographic metadata was included differed by source and by participant, and the metadata was provided uncurated.

This chain joins TRBV23-1 to TRBJ1-1; 8 central nucleotides agree with TRBD1. TRBV23-1 belongs to the ORF category, with a function that is uncertain. This receptor was obtained from a human donor with acute or convalescent COVID-19. The donor label of this sample is uncertain. What was sequenced was peripheral blood. The CDR3 sequence is CASIGPGGINTEAFF. In nucleotide form, the sequence is TGCGCCAGCATCGGGCCAGGGGGCATTAACACTGAAGCTTTCTTT.